This is a list of T cell receptor beta chains from one sample in a study of identical twins. Each CDR3 protein gets one entry after TCRdb re-called the 5' RACE reads with MiXCR. The sample comprises hundreds of thousands of distinct CDR3 sequences, less than 25% of which are singletons, and 4.3% rests with the top ten. These data are also associated with another study on T cells expressing NK-cell markers.

Input material: PBMCs. Source of these receptors: a woman younger than 35 in good health. Each CDR3 is given with its conserved first and last residue. The order of the fields is D gene, clone size, J gene, V gene, CDR3 protein, CDR3 DNA. D genes are given only for firm matches. For some rows the clone size is stated as once, few or many, or as a class when expanded; others skip it.

>NA|NA|TRBJ2-7|TRBV4-2
CASSLKGGGEQYF
TGTGCCAGCAGCCTGAAAGGTGGGGGCGAGCAGTACTTC
>NA|many|TRBJ2-7|TRBV5-5
CASSLVRAYEQYF
TGTGCCAGCAGCTTGGTCAGGGCCTACGAGCAGTACTTC
>TRBD2|many|TRBJ2-7|TRBV6-5
CASSYSSGRAGQYF
TGTGCCAGCAGTTACTCTAGCGGGAGGGCCGGGCAGTACTTC
>NA|few|TRBJ1-1|TRBV20-1
CSAKTANTEAFF
TGCAGTGCTAAGACAGCGAACACTGAAGCTTTCTTT
>TRBD2|NA|TRBJ2-3|TRBV7-9
CASSLSGGRTDTQYF
TGTGCCAGCAGCTTAAGCGGGGGTCGCACAGATACGCAGTATTTT
>TRBD1|NA|TRBJ1-1|TRBV7-9
CASSSRQGETNTEAFF
TGTGCCAGCAGCTCCCGACAGGGGGAGACGAACACTGAAGCTTTCTTT
>TRBD1|NA|TRBJ2-1|TRBV20-1
CSATGTGSTAGDEQFF
TGCAGTGCTACGGGGACAGGGTCGACTGCGGGGGATGAGCAGTTCTTC
>NA|NA|TRBJ1-4|TRBV12-3/TRBV12-4
CASSRGRGEKLFF
TGTGCCAGTTCAAGGGGCCGGGGTGAAAAACTGTTTTTT
>NA|NA|TRBJ2-3|TRBV12-3/TRBV12-4
CASTSTLPDTQYF
TGTGCCAGCACTAGCACCCTGCCAGATACGCAGTATTTT
>TRBD1|many|TRBJ1-2|TRBV6-2/TRBV6-3
CASRTGQQYGYTF
TGTGCCAGCAGGACGGGACAGCAATATGGCTACACCTTC
>NA|few|TRBJ1-1|TRBV7-2
CASSLQGVATEAFF
TGTGCCAGCAGCTTACAGGGAGTTGCCACTGAAGCTTTCTTT
>TRBD1|few|TRBJ1-1|TRBV10-3
CAISSGQPNTEAFF
TGTGCCATCAGCTCGGGACAGCCGAACACTGAAGCTTTCTTT
>NA|NA|TRBJ2-3|TRBV9
CASSVALDTQYF
TGTGCCAGCAGCGTAGCTTTGGATACGCAGTATTTT
>TRBD2|NA|TRBJ2-1|TRBV7-6
CASGQRDGNEQFF
TGTGCCAGCGGTCAGCGGGACGGGAATGAGCAGTTCTTC
>NA|many|TRBJ2-2|TRBV4-3
CASSQDLGDTGELFF
TGCGCCAGCAGCCAAGATCTGGGGGACACCGGGGAGCTGTTTTTT
>TRBD2|NA|TRBJ2-2|TRBV20-1
CSARDPTSHTGELFF
TGCAGTGCTAGAGATCCGACTAGCCACACCGGGGAGCTGTTTTTT
>NA|many|TRBJ2-1|TRBV29-1
CSVEGTLLGNNEQFF
TGCAGCGTTGAAGGAACCCTCCTAGGAAACAATGAGCAGTTCTTC
>NA|few|TRBJ2-7|TRBV12-5
CASGFTAGLSSYEQYF
TGTGCTAGTGGTTTTACCGCGGGACTCTCGTCCTACGAGCAGTACTTC
>NA|NA|TRBJ1-2|TRBV5-6
CATQLGTAATRGGYTF
TGTGCCACCCAGCTTGGAACTGCGGCCACCCGTGGGGGCTACACCTTC
>NA|NA|TRBJ2-5|TRBV9
CASSVGQDPQETQYF
TGTGCCAGCAGCGTAGGACAGGATCCCCAAGAGACCCAGTACTTC
>NA|NA|TRBJ2-7|TRBV27
CASSLRRTGGWEQYF
TGTGCCAGCAGTTTAAGGCGGACGGGGGGCTGGGAGCAGTACTTC
>TRBD1|few|TRBJ1-2|TRBV12-3/TRBV12-4
CASSWTGTLYGYTF
TGTGCCAGCAGTTGGACAGGAACTCTTTATGGCTACACCTTC
>NA|NA|TRBJ2-1|TRBV12-3/TRBV12-4
CASNQASSYNEQFF
TGTGCCAGCAATCAAGCGAGCTCCTACAATGAGCAGTTCTTC
>NA|NA|TRBJ2-1|TRBV25-1
CASRSSGGTYNEQFF
TGTGCCAGCAGGAGCTCGGGCGGAACTTACAATGAGCAGTTCTTC
>TRBD1|medium-sized|TRBJ2-1|TRBV9
CASSLQGTGVDEQFF
TGTGCCAGCAGCCTACAAGGGACAGGGGTGGATGAGCAGTTCTTC
>NA|few|TRBJ1-2|TRBV20-1
CSARDTSTRASNYGYTF
TGCAGTGCTAGAGATACGTCTACGAGGGCGTCTAACTATGGCTACACCTTC
>TRBD2|NA|TRBJ2-3|TRBV11-1
CASSRLVLAGGHRTDTQYF
TGTGCCAGCAGCAGACTAGTACTAGCGGGGGGCCACCGCACAGATACGCAGTATTTT
>NA|few|TRBJ1-1|TRBV29-1
CSVEDKGGKGEAFF
TGCAGCGTTGAAGATAAAGGGGGTAAGGGTGAAGCTTTCTTT
>TRBD1|many|TRBJ1-1|TRBV2
CASTKQGDTEAFF
TGTGCCAGCACCAAACAGGGGGACACTGAAGCTTTCTTT
>NA|NA|TRBJ2-3|TRBV27
CASSPVGRVTDTQYF
TGTGCCAGCAGTCCGGTGGGAAGGGTGACAGATACGCAGTATTTT
>NA|few|TRBJ2-7|TRBV10-3
CAISDYAWYGGMDEQYF
TGTGCCATCAGTGATTACGCTTGGTACGGGGGCATGGACGAGCAGTACTTC
>TRBD1|NA|TRBJ2-2|TRBV11-2
CASSSGTGVIGTGELFF
TGTGCCAGCAGCTCAGGGACAGGGGTGATAGGCACCGGGGAGCTGTTTTTT
>NA|few|TRBJ2-1|TRBV3-1
CASSVLALREQFF
TGTGCCAGCAGCGTACTAGCTCTCCGTGAGCAGTTCTTC
>NA|few|TRBJ1-2|TRBV7-2
CASSPTGAPYGYTF
TGTGCCAGCAGCCCAACAGGCGCCCCCTATGGCTACACCTTC
>TRBD2|NA|TRBJ2-1|TRBV7-9
CASSPPKGRAYNEQFF
TGTGCCAGCAGCCCCCCGAAGGGGAGGGCGTACAATGAGCAGTTCTTC
>NA|NA|TRBJ2-1|TRBV5-1
CASSLNLGHQREQFF
TGCGCCAGCAGCTTGAACTTAGGCCACCAACGAGAGCAGTTCTTC
>TRBD2|many|TRBJ2-7|TRBV20-1
CSARGVSGNYEQYF
TGCAGTGCTAGAGGAGTTAGCGGGAACTACGAGCAGTACTTC
>TRBD2|NA|TRBJ2-7|TRBV20-1
CSASWPAGTSYEQYF
TGCAGTGCTAGTTGGCCAGCGGGGACTTCCTACGAGCAGTACTTC
>NA|few|TRBJ2-7|TRBV5-1
CASSYTAGAYEQYF
TGCGCCAGCAGCTACACCGCAGGGGCCTACGAGCAGTACTTC
>NA|NA|TRBJ2-7|TRBV28
CARNTNEQYF
TGTGCCAGGAACACCAACGAGCAGTACTTC
>NA|NA|TRBJ1-4|TRBV12-3/TRBV12-4
CASSPSYATNEKLFF
TGTGCCAGCAGCCCCTCGTATGCAACTAATGAAAAACTGTTTTTT
>NA|NA|TRBJ1-5|TRBV12-5
CAITVFSKKGGVEPQHF
TGTGCTATAACGGTTTTTTCGAAAAAAGGGGGTGTCGAGCCCCAGCATTTT
>NA|NA|TRBJ2-1|TRBV20-1
CSAQDRDHAYNEQFF
TGCAGTGCTCAAGACCGGGACCATGCCTACAATGAGCAGTTCTTC
>NA|NA|TRBJ1-1|TRBV7-2
CASSLSPSAVRWTEAFF
TGTGCCAGCAGCTTATCGCCGTCGGCAGTCCGGTGGACTGAAGCTTTCTTT
>NA|few|TRBJ1-1|TRBV29-1
CSVARDATEAFF
TGCAGCGTTGCAAGAGACGCCACTGAAGCTTTCTTT
>TRBD1|few|TRBJ1-5|TRBV20-1
CSASRDSDQPQHF
TGCAGTGCTAGCCGGGACAGCGATCAGCCCCAGCATTTT
>NA|few|TRBJ2-5|TRBV6-1
CASSRRGHQETQYF
TGTGCCAGCAGCCGCCGAGGCCACCAAGAGACCCAGTACTTC
>NA|NA|TRBJ2-7|TRBV10-3
CATGTHNTYEQYF
TGTGCCACCGGGACTCATAATACCTACGAGCAGTACTTC
>TRBD2|NA|TRBJ2-7|TRBV20-1
CSARVAAGGYEQYF
TGCAGTGCTAGAGTCGCAGCGGGAGGATACGAGCAGTACTTC
>NA|few|TRBJ1-2|TRBV5-1
CASSLAGAHRGYTF
TGCGCCAGCAGCTTGGCGGGGGCCCACCGGGGCTACACCTTC
>NA|NA|TRBJ2-2|TRBV5-6
CASSLGAGTTGELFF
TGTGCCAGCAGCTTGGGGGCAGGGACCACCGGGGAGCTGTTTTTT
>NA|few|TRBJ2-4|TRBV2
CASSPTRLYIQYF
TGTGCCAGCAGCCCGACAAGGTTGTACATTCAGTACTTC
>NA|many|TRBJ1-1|TRBV7-2
CAILRGPMNTEAFF
TGTGCTATACTACGGGGGCCCATGAACACTGAAGCTTTCTTT
>NA|few|TRBJ2-5|TRBV20-1
CSASPSSETQYF
TGCAGTGCTAGCCCTTCAAGCGAGACCCAGTACTTC
>TRBD2|few|TRBJ2-3|TRBV5-8
CASSPDLAGVTDTQYF
TGTGCCAGCAGCCCCGACCTAGCGGGGGTAACAGATACGCAGTATTTT
>TRBD1|many|TRBJ2-4|TRBV5-1
CASKAGGSGKNIQYF
TGCGCCAGCAAGGCAGGGGGCTCGGGCAAAAACATTCAGTACTTC
>TRBD2|few|TRBJ2-7|TRBV20-1
CSPTKREGSYEQYF
TGCAGTCCCACTAAGCGGGAGGGCTCCTACGAGCAGTACTTC
>TRBD2|few|TRBJ2-7|TRBV29-1
CSVFFAPGLGAYEQYF
TGCAGCGTTTTTTTCGCCCCGGGACTAGGGGCCTACGAGCAGTACTTC
>TRBD2|few|TRBJ2-1|TRBV5-8
CASSSGLAGRRSNEQFF
TGTGCCAGCAGCTCTGGACTAGCGGGAAGGAGGAGCAATGAGCAGTTCTTC
>NA|NA|TRBJ2-5|TRBV5-1
CASSPGQRRETQYF
TGCGCCAGCAGCCCGGGACAACGTCGGGAGACCCAGTACTTC